This entry concerns a single TCR beta chain. The antigen it binds to is not known. Nothing much larger sits one base from this clone, and base qualities are not available. CD8 naive samples were obtained by positive selection for CCR7 among CD45RO-negative cells, yielding a CD45RA+CCR7+ population from which TemRA cells were excluded. The donors were healthy, HIV-negative adults who had no recently reported acute infections or vaccinations. Every donor was a Caucasian adult living in Nashville, Tennessee, USA. Blood was obtained by leukapheresis, after which PBMCs were separated by Ficoll-Histopaque density gradient centrifugation and cryopreserved in liquid nitrogen vapor phase. Purity and quantity of every magnetically sorted T cell population were checked by analytical flow cytometry. Genomic DNA was isolated from every sorted fraction and measured by UV absorbance on a Nanodrop 2000c. Using the deep immunoSEQ assay, TCR CDR3 regions were amplified from genomic DNA by multiplex PCR. Genomic DNA extracted from each cell subset was distributed evenly over all wells of several immunoSEQ 96-well plates, and each plate served as one replicate. For sorted subsets, about 210 ng of genomic DNA, equivalent to some 30,000 T cell genomes, went into each replicate PCR. The purified libraries were quantified using a Qubit 3.0 fluorometer, sized with a Bioanalyzer 2100, and then quantified again using the KAPA Library Quantification kit. A separate single-read 150-cycle Illumina NextSeq 550 flow cell was used to sequence each immunoSEQ 96-well plate. As for how the authors treated the data: Because only junctional sequences without quality scores were contained in the immunoSEQ output, filtering matching that applied to full-length reads could not be performed. Sequences were annotated with PyIR, a Python wrapper for IgBLAST v1.9, and V/J genes and CDR3 were assigned using IMGT germline references. Reads with weak V/J assignments (E-value above 1e-6), missing CDR3, stop codons, out-of-frame junctions, or ambiguous translated residues were removed. V3J clonotypes were defined as sequences sharing an identical inferred V gene, J gene, and CDR3 amino acid sequence. Percentage overlap between repertoires was computed as shared unique clonotypes divided by the size of the smaller repertoire. RTK rarefaction, the Chao1 estimator, and Recon v2.1 estimates of unobserved clonotypes were used to assess repertoire richness. For all TCRbeta clonotypes obtained by the gDNA method from a handful of donors, generation probabilities were computed with OLGA. Not all clones reach the TCRdb copy of this immuneACCESS table, which keeps in-frame sequences only. Checked studies attribute under half of the gap to unresolved V genes and leave the rest unexplained. That table is the source of V, J and clone size, and D and trimming were worked out from the DNA. The sample table contains roughly 2,000,000 clones; only one count was recorded for about 94% of them. The top ten clonotypes cover approximately 1.7% of the sample.

V is cut back by 3 bases and J by 4 bases, with 8 bases in the junction unmatched. From the cysteine up to the phenylalanine, the CDR3 has a length of 15 residues. Kept here is only the CDR3 DNA, which spans 45 bases and is read in frame from base 1. CDR1 MNHEY and CDR2 SMNVEV were looked up in the germline V gene (reference sequence). The data were taken from a study of shared clonotypes between healthy human individuals (TCRdb year 2020). About the investigation overall: The cohort comprised a couple of women and a few men aged 18 to 49 years. Blood TCR repertoires of five healthy adults were deeply sequenced to estimate repertoire size and the extent of clonotype sharing between individuals. Different laboratories and diverse techniques were used to prepare libraries and sequence TCR repertoires, to increase sequencing depth and limit assay-specific biases. Between about 0.8 and 9 billion PBMCs per donor were obtained by leukapheresis. For each donor, CD4 naive and CD4 memory were each given three plates, CD8 naive was given two plates, and CD8 memory was given one plate.

Broader findings and caveats from the paper: Because the study included a small number of donors, the genetic and exposure-history diversity represented was limited. Rarefaction of sorted-subset datasets indicated incomplete sequencing despite the large sequencing depth. Sampling was restricted to blood, and TCR repertoires in tissue are likely to differ from TCR repertoires in blood. Across a few donors, roughly 5% of naive CD4, 3.5% of naive CD8, about 2.3% of memory CD4, and approximately 0.4% of memory CD8 clonotypes were shared. Clonotypes shared by all four sorted-subset donors showed higher generation probabilities than non-shared clonotypes. Naive subsets generally had larger estimated clonotype richness than memory subsets did. Pairwise subsampling indicated that sequencing depth was expected to affect the degree of clonotype sharing among donors.

The sequence came from a man younger than 30 in good health. Some clones in this sample may be carry-over from other donors' samples. Recombination connected TRBV27 to TRBJ1-2; 7 central bases correspond to TRBD1. The specimen was naive CD8+ T cells from PBMCs. The cell subset or site tag for this specimen amounts to: CD45RA+CCR7+. The bases are TGTGCCAGCAGTTTTAGGGACAGATTTCCCTATGGCTACACCTTC. This yields the protein CASSFRDRFPYGYTF.